These T cell receptor beta chains were read from a single sample in a study of shared clonotypes between healthy human individuals. Clones were sequenced by immunoSEQ multiplex PCR, and TCRdb holds only the in-frame ones, with some missing. This sample carries roughly 1 million clones, roughly 80% of them seen once, and the ten largest clones take roughly 1.4%. The sequencing sample was made of memory CD4+ T cells sorted from blood. These receptors originate from a man aged 18 to 29 in good health. Both conserved end residues are part of each CDR3. The D gene is left open where the match is weak. Expanded clones get a size class; other rows say once, few or many, or leave the size out.

j_gene	v_gene	d_gene	len	abundance	CDR3aa	CDR3nt
TRBJ2-1	TRBV7-8	TRBD2	15	once	CASSSTPGLAGEGFF	TGTGCCAGCAGCTCCACACCGGGACTAGCGGGGGAGGGGTTCTTC
TRBJ2-1	TRBV19	-	13	once	CASSRGSYNEQFF	TGTGCCAGTAGTAGGGGCTCCTACAATGAGCAGTTCTTC
TRBJ2-1	TRBV10-3	TRBD2	13	-	CAISDGRADEQFF	TGTGCCATCAGTGACGGGAGGGCTGATGAGCAGTTCTTC
TRBJ1-2	TRBV27	-	15	-	CASSPGQRRNSGYTF	TGTGCCAGCAGTCCTGGACAGAGAAGGAATAGTGGCTACACCTTC
TRBJ2-3	TRBV25-1	TRBD2	14	-	CASSDPGGPNTQYF	TGTGCCAGCAGTGACCCGGGGGGGCCGAATACGCAGTATTTT
TRBJ1-1	TRBV25-1	TRBD1	14	-	CASSGQGRRTEAFF	TGTGCCAGCAGTGGACAGGGAAGGAGGACTGAAGCTTTCTTT
TRBJ2-2	TRBV6-6	-	13	-	CASINLAVGELFF	TGTGCCAGCATTAATTTGGCGGTCGGGGAGCTGTTTTTT
TRBJ1-5	TRBV21-1	-	15	-	CASSIGFYSNQPQHF	TGTGCCAGCAGCATTGGCTTCTATAGCAATCAGCCCCAGCATTTT
TRBJ1-2	TRBV6-1	-	15	-	CASSDIFIGAYGYTF	TGTGCCAGCAGTGACATTTTTATCGGTGCCTATGGCTACACCTTC
TRBJ2-5	TRBV5-8	TRBD1	15	-	CASSSQGQGKETQYF	TGTGCCAGCAGCTCTCAAGGACAGGGTAAAGAGACCCAGTACTTC
TRBJ1-3	TRBV2	-	16	-	CASSAAATPPLNTIYF	TGTGCCAGCAGTGCGGCAGCTACTCCACCTCTGAACACCATATATTTT
TRBJ1-1	TRBV19	-	14	-	CASSLATANTEAFF	TGTGCCAGTAGTCTCGCGACAGCGAACACTGAAGCTTTCTTT
TRBJ1-1	TRBV7-9	-	16	-	CASSLSGGAVNTEAFF	TGTGCCAGCAGCTTAAGTGGTGGGGCTGTGAACACTGAAGCTTTCTTT
TRBJ1-4	TRBV5-5	TRBD1	17	-	CASSSRQGARSGEKLFF	TGTGCCAGCAGTTCCCGACAGGGGGCGCGTTCGGGTGAAAAACTGTTTTTT
TRBJ2-2	TRBV6-6	TRBD2	13	-	CASSYGTGGELFF	TGTGCCAGCAGTTACGGGACGGGAGGAGAGCTGTTTTTT
TRBJ1-1	TRBV6-1	TRBD1	12	few	CASDRANTEAFF	TGTGCCTCGGACAGGGCGAACACTGAAGCTTTCTTT
TRBJ2-7	TRBV4-1	-	16	-	CASSQDWAGAKYEQYF	TGCGCCAGCAGCCAAGATTGGGCGGGGGCGAAGTACGAGCAGTACTTC
TRBJ2-3	TRBV4-1	TRBD2	14	-	CASSQDSSGRGQYF	TGCGCCAGCAGCCAAGATTCTTCGGGGAGGGGGCAGTATTTT
TRBJ1-6	TRBV10-3	-	15	-	CAINQFGSYNSPLHF	TGTGCCATCAATCAGTTCGGCTCCTATAATTCACCCCTCCACTTT
TRBJ1-2	TRBV4-2	-	12	-	CASSQDGYGYTF	TGTGCCAGCAGCCAAGACGGATATGGCTACACCTTC
TRBJ1-4	TRBV6-1	-	14	-	CASSAPEVGEKLFF	TGTGCCAGCAGTGCCCCTGAGGTGGGTGAAAAACTGTTTTTT
TRBJ1-2	TRBV29-1	-	11	-	CSVGSSYGYTF	TGCAGCGTCGGGAGCTCCTATGGCTACACCTTC
TRBJ1-3	TRBV6-6	-	15	-	CASTLDSSSGNTIYF	TGTGCCAGCACCCTGGACAGTAGCTCTGGAAACACCATATATTTT
TRBJ1-6	TRBV2	-	14	-	CASSPGRGNSPLHF	TGTGCCAGCTCCCCGGGACGGGGTAATTCACCCCTCCACTTT
TRBJ2-1	TRBV9	TRBD1	14	-	CASSARDRVNEQFF	TGTGCCAGCAGCGCCCGGGACAGGGTCAATGAGCAGTTCTTC
TRBJ2-7	TRBV11-3	-	15	once	CASSSGVGGNGEQYF	TGTGCCAGCAGCTCTGGCGTTGGCGGGAACGGCGAGCAGTACTTC
TRBJ2-1	TRBV30	-	16	-	CACTLSGKLDGDEQFF	TGTGCCTGTACCCTTAGCGGAAAACTCGACGGGGATGAGCAGTTCTTC
TRBJ2-7	TRBV9	TRBD1	14	-	CASSPQRTGIEQYF	TGTGCCAGCAGCCCCCAGCGGACAGGGATTGAGCAGTACTTC
TRBJ2-1	TRBV7-2	TRBD2	17	few	CASSLVSGTSGSYEQFF	TGTGCCAGCAGCTTAGTATCCGGGACTAGCGGGAGTTATGAGCAGTTCTTC
TRBJ1-5	TRBV30	-	13	few	CAWSTDSNQPQHF	TGTGCCTGGAGTACCGATAGCAATCAGCCCCAGCATTTT
TRBJ1-4	TRBV7-9	-	14	few	CASTRTVTNEKLFF	TGTGCCAGCACCAGGACAGTAACTAATGAAAAACTGTTTTTT
TRBJ1-2	TRBV5-4	-	13	-	CASSPAANYGYTF	TGTGCCAGCAGCCCAGCGGCTAACTATGGCTACACCTTC
TRBJ2-7	TRBV5-1	-	13	-	CASSLVGDYEQYF	TGCGCCAGCAGCTTGGTTGGAGACTACGAGCAGTACTTC
TRBJ2-7	TRBV5-1	TRBD1	15	-	CASSLSEGGSWEQYF	TGCGCCAGCAGCTTGTCTGAAGGGGGCTCCTGGGAGCAGTACTTC
TRBJ2-1	TRBV19	TRBD2	16	-	CASRGGAGPPYNEQFF	TGTGCCAGTAGGGGGGGAGCGGGGCCCCCTTACAATGAGCAGTTCTTC
TRBJ2-3	TRBV10-2	-	15	-	CASSESSGGTDTQYF	TGCGCCAGCAGTGAGTCTAGCGGAGGGACAGATACGCAGTATTTT
TRBJ2-5	TRBV5-1	TRBD1	15	-	CASSLGTGLQETQYF	TGCGCCAGCAGCTTGGGGACAGGGCTCCAAGAGACCCAGTACTTC
TRBJ2-5	TRBV11-3	-	15	-	CASSLGSGRQETQYF	TGTGCCAGCAGCTTGGGTTCCGGCCGTCAAGAGACCCAGTACTTC
TRBJ2-7	TRBV7-8	-	15	-	CASNPTGPRLYEQYF	TGTGCCAGCAACCCCACCGGGCCGAGATTATACGAGCAGTACTTC
TRBJ1-4	TRBV9	-	16	-	CASSVRGDRSGDGLFF	TGTGCCAGCAGCGTACGGGGGGACCGATCGGGTGACGGTTTGTTTTTT